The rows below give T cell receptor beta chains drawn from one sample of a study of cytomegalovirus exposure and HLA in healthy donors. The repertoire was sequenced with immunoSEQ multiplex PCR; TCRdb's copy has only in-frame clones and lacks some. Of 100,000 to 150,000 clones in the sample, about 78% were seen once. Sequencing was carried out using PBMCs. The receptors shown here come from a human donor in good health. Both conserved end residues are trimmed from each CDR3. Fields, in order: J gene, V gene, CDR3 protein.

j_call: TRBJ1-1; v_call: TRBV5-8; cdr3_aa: ASSLGTTANTEAF
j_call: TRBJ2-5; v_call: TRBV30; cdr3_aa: AWSVLVQETQY
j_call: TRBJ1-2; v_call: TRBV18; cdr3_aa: ASSPILGSET
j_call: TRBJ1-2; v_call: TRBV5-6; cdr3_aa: ATIYRGDYGYT
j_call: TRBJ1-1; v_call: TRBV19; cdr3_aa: ASSTQGQTNTEAF
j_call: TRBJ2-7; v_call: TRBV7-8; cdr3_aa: ASSSRTRDRVAYEQY
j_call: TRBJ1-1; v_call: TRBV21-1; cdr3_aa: ASSKTGDRENAEAF
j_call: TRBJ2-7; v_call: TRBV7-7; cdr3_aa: ASSLEAGSSYEQY
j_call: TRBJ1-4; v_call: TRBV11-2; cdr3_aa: ASSSDRAPANEKLF
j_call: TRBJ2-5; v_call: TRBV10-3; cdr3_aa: AISEKGASGSQETQY
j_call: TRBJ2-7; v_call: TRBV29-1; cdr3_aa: SVGSGTGIFEQY
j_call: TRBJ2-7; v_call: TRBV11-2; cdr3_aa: ASSLMRLYEQY
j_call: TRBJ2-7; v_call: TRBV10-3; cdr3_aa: AISPSGLGTGGGEQY
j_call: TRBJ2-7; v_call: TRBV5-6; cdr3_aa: ASSPISGGGSYEQY
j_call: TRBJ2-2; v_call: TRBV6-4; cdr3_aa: ASSDSWQGGSNTGELF
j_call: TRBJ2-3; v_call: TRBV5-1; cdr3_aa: ASSRPGQSTDTQY
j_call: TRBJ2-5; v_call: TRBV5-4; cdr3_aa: ASTASGVETQY